This paragraph reports one T cell receptor (beta chain). The sample belongs to a study of blood T cell repertoires in COVID-19. The method was immunoSEQ multiplex PCR; TCRdb's version includes in-frame clones alone and lacks a portion of them. The sample lists roughly 200,000 clones, roughly 88% occurring once. This CDR3 has 14 residues. Germline V CDR1 and CDR2: SGHRS, YFSETQ. The ends were cut back, 5 bases at V and 5 bases at J, with 16 bases in the middle. The chain uses TRBV5-1 and TRBJ2-5, with D tentatively TRBD2 (6 bases). The specimen was peripheral blood. The receptor's source is a human donor in a cohort sampled during active COVID-19. The CDR3 is CASSEGAGRETQYF. The CDR3 bases are TGCGCCAGCAGTGAAGGGGCAGGGAGGGAGACCCAGTACTTC.